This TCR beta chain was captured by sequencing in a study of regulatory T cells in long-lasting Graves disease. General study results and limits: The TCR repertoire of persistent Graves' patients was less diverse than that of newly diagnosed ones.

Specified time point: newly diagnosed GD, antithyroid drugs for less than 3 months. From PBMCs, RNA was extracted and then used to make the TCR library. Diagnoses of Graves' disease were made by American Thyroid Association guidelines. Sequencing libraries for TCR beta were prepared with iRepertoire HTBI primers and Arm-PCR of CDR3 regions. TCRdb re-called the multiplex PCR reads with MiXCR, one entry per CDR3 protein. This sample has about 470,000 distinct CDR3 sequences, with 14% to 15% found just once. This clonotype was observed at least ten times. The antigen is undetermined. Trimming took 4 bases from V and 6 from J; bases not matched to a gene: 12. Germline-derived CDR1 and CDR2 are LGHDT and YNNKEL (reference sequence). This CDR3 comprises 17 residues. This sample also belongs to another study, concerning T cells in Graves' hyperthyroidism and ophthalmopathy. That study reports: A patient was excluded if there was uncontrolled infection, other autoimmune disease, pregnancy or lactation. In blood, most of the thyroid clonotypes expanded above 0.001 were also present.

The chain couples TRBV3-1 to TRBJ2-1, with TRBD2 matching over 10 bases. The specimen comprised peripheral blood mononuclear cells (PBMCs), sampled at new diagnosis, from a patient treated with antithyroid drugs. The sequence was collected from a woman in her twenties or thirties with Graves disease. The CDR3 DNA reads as TGTGCCAGCAGCCGAAACCTAGCGGGAGTGAACGGCAATGAGCAGTTCTTC. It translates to CASSRNLAGVNGNEQFF.